The following is a TCR beta chain sequence with its context. These data come from a study of control samples from healthy donors and cancer patients. Between the trimmed V and J ends, which lost 2 bases and 1 base, there was a span of 21 bases. Germline-derived CDR1 and CDR2 are SGHTA and FQGNSA. CDR3 length equals 19 residues. TCRdb's table, derived via immunoSEQ multiplex PCR, lists solely in-frame clones and lacks some. The sample yields 150,000 to 200,000 clones, about 90% seen once. The sequencing sample was made of blood. This clonotype was sampled from a man aged 18 to 29 in good health. V and J are TRBV7-2 and TRBJ2-1, with D possibly TRBD2 on 5 matching bases. The CDR3 reads CASSLLGPHARASYNEQFF. CDR3 sequence (DNA): TGTGCCAGCAGCTTACTCGGGCCGCACGCGCGGGCATCCTACAATGAGCAGTTCTTC.